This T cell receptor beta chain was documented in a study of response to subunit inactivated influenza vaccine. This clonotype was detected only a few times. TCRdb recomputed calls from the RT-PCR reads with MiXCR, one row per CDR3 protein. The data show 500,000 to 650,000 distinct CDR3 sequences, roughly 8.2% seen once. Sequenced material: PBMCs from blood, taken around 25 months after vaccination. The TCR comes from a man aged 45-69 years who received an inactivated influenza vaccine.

CDR3 coding DNA: TGTGCCAGCAGTTCCGGGCCCCGCTACGAGCAGTACTTC. Translated: CASSSGPRYEQYF. The V gene is TRBV12-3 or TRBV12-4, the J gene TRBJ2-7; D unclear. The CDR3 runs to 13 residues. Trimming removed 4 bases at V and 3 bases at J, with 10 bases between.